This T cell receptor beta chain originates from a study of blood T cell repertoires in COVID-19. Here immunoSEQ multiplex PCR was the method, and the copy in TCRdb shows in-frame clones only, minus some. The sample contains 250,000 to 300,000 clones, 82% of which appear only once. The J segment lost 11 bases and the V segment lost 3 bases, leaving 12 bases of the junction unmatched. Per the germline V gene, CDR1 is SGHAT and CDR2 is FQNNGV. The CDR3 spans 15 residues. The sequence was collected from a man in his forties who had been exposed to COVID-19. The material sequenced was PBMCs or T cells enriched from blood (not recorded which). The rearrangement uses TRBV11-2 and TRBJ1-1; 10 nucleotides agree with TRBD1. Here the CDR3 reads CASSLARRGTGDAFF. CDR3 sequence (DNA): TGTGCCAGCAGCTTGGCCAGGAGGGGGACAGGGGATGCTTTCTTT.